The 8 T cell receptor beta chains given below trace back to one sample, sequenced in a study of T cells in Graves' hyperthyroidism and ophthalmopathy. Template material for amplifying TCR beta CDR3 regions consisted of RNA transcripts. HTBI primers were employed in a first-round RT-PCR of the TCR CDR3. Each CDR3 protein gets one entry after TCRdb re-called the multiplex PCR reads with MiXCR. The sample includes over 250,000 distinct CDR3 sequences, approximately 23% of them seen just once. Sequenced: blood. Source of these receptors: a man aged 30 to 45 with Graves' ophthalmopathy.

The chain recombines TRBV6-1 with TRBJ1-1, with a weak D call TRBD1 (6 bases). With 2 bases removed from V and 3 bases from J, the gap between germline ends came to 13 bases. Germline CDR1 reads MNHNS; CDR2 reads SASEGT. The CDR3 has 15 residues. DNA of the CDR3: TGTGCCAGCAGTGAATGGTCAGGGGTGGACACTGAAGCTTTCTTT. Amino acid sequence: CASSEWSGVDTEAFF.

This chain links TRBV11-3 with TRBJ1-5; maybe TRBD1 (5 bases). V lost 2 bases to trimming and J lost 6 bases, with 17 bases between them. This CDR3 is built from 16 residues. Germline loops: CDR1 SGHNT, CDR2 YENEEA. The CDR3 loop is CASSLLGAGRGQPQHF. The CDR3 DNA is TGTGCCAGCAGCTTATTAGGTGCAGGGCGAGGTCAGCCCCAGCATTTT.

This clonotype came up a few times. The V gene is TRBV6-4, the J gene TRBJ1-5; 7 bases agree with TRBD1. This CDR3 spans 14 amino acids. The trim removed 5 bases at V and 5 bases at J, leaving 6 bases unmatched. From germline, CDR1 is MRHNA and CDR2 SNTAGT. CDR3: CASSRQGGDQPQHF. The CDR3 bases are TGTGCCAGCAGTCGTCAGGGGGGAGATCAGCCCCAGCATTTT.

The chain couples TRBV28 to TRBJ2-6, with 9 bases matching TRBD1. Germline trimming cut 8 bases from V and 0 bases from J; bases unmatched to any gene: 5. The CDR3 extends over 16 amino acids. Germline V gives CDR1 MDHEN, CDR2 SYDVKM. The CDR3 DNA is TGTGCCAGCGGGGGGACAGGGAGCTCTGGGGCCAACGTCCTGACTTTC. This gives the protein CASGGTGSSGANVLTF.

V is TRBV6-1 and J is TRBJ2-7; D is unresolved. V was clipped by 2 bases and J by 3 bases, with 8 bases between them. Germline values: CDR1 MNHNS, CDR2 SASEGT. This CDR3 has 13 amino acids. CDR3 sequence (DNA): TGTGCCAGCAGTGAATACGGATACTACGAGCAGTACTTC. It is translated as CASSEYGYYEQYF.

The chain carries TRBV6-1 and TRBJ1-5, with 8 bases that match TRBD1. CDR3 length: 15 amino acids. Germline assignment: CDR1 MNHNS and CDR2 SASEGT. Trimming took 4 bases from V and 6 from J; bases not matched to a gene: 8. The CDR3 DNA sequence: TGTGCCAGCAGTGGAGGACAGGGCCCCACTCAGCCCCAGCATTTT. Residues: CASSGGQGPTQPQHF.

The sample holds many counts of this clonotype. The V call is TRBV2, the J call TRBJ2-1, with 12 bases identical to TRBD2. The CDR3 spans 15 residues. In germline, CDR1 is SNHLY, CDR2 FYNNEI. V lost 5 bases, J lost 8 bases, and 7 bases stayed unmatched. The CDR3 sequence: CASSFWTSGADEQFF. The DNA for the CDR3 is TGTGCCAGCAGTTTCTGGACTAGCGGGGCGGATGAGCAGTTCTTC.

The table lists this clonotype with many counts. This sequence joins TRBV2 and TRBJ2-7, with 10 bases aligning to TRBD2. CDR1 is SNHLY and CDR2 is FYNNEI in the germline V gene. The CDR3 is 14 residues long. V shed 7 bases, J shed 0 bases, and the junction held 3 bases outside the gene matches. CDR3 residues: CASKASGSSYEQYF. The CDR3 DNA reads TGTGCCAGCAAGGCTAGCGGGAGCTCCTACGAGCAGTACTTC.